Each of the 8 T cell receptor beta chains below was sequenced from the same sample in a study of T-cell reconstitution after alpha-beta-depleted transplantation in children. Preparation of the TCRbeta library was carried out with unique molecular identifiers. TCRdb used MiXCR to reprocess the PCR reads, holding one entry per CDR3 protein. This table holds approximately 230,000 distinct CDR3 sequences, about 23% found once. The starting material was PBMCs, obtained before TCRalphabeta/CD19-depleted stem cell transplant. The origin of the receptors is a girl aged 2-15 years with Fanconi anemia, due to receive a stem cell transplant.

The V call is TRBV5-1, the J call TRBJ2-5; 16 bases agree with TRBD2. The CDR3 consists of 18 residues. V gave up 4 bases and J gave up 5 bases; unmatched junction bases: 11. Germline V CDR1 and CDR2: SGHRS, YFSETQ. CDR3 nucleotides: TGCGCCAGCAGCCCTGGGACTAGCGGGAGGGCCACCGAGGAGACCCAGTACTTC. This sequence encodes CASSPGTSGRATEETQYF.

This clonotype was detected only a few times. The rearrangement joins TRBV12-3 or TRBV12-4 to TRBJ1-5; 10 positions agree with TRBD1. Trimming took 5 bases from V and 6 from J; bases not matched to a gene: 4. The CDR3 length is 14 residues. The CDR3 DNA follows: TGTGCCAGCAGTCGGACAGGGGGAGGTCAGCCCCAGCATTTT. It encodes CASSRTGGGQPQHF.

This clonotype occurred a few times. This chain uses TRBV29-1 with TRBJ2-7; TRBD2 is a possible D gene (6 bases). The CDR3 runs to 15 residues. CDR1 and CDR2 (germline): SQVTM, ANQGSEA. Deletions cut 2 bases from V and 2 bases from J, with 16 bases between. As DNA, the CDR3 is TGCAGCGTTGAACTGGGGGTGGGGAGGCCCTACGAGCAGTACTTC. Translation gives CSVELGVGRPYEQYF.

The CDR3 reads CASSPPLTSGGLSYEQYF. In nucleotides, the CDR3 is TGTGCCAGCAGTCCCCCTTTGACTAGCGGGGGCCTCTCCTACGAGCAGTACTTC. V is TRBV6-4 and J is TRBJ2-7, with 12 bases aligning to TRBD2. Germline assignment: CDR1 MRHNA and CDR2 SNTAGT. The CDR3 contains 18 residues. V lost 5 bases, J lost 0 bases, and 11 bases stayed unmatched.

This clonotype has just one count. The CDR3 loop reads CASSLALGTPHPYF. DNA of the CDR3: TGTGCCAGCAGTTTAGCGCTGGGGACACCCCATCCGTATTTT. This rearrangement joins TRBV12-3 or TRBV12-4 to TRBJ2-3; tentative D call: TRBD1 (6 bases). The V and J ends lost 0 bases and 14 bases respectively, with 18 bases between them. The length of the CDR3 is 14 residues.

V gene TRBV4-1 combines with J gene TRBJ2-1; perhaps TRBD2 as D (6 bases). Germline V gene sequence: CDR1 MGHRA, CDR2 YSYEKL. The CDR3 contains 16 residues. V was clipped by 3 bases and J by 2 bases, with 14 bases between them. CDR3 amino acids: CASSHEKEGPYNEQFF. The CDR3 DNA follows: TGCGCCAGCAGCCACGAAAAGGAGGGACCCTACAATGAGCAGTTCTTC.

This clonotype was recorded many times. The J gene is TRBJ2-7, the V gene TRBV12-3 or TRBV12-4; 9 positions agree with TRBD2. Germline trimming cut 6 bases from V and 8 bases from J; bases unmatched to any gene: 8. This CDR3 spans 13 amino acids. CDR3 DNA sequence: TGTGCCAGCAGACCTAGCGGGGCGCCGAAGCAGTACTTC. Protein sequence: CASRPSGAPKQYF.

At least ten counts were recorded for this clonotype. J is TRBJ2-1 and V is TRBV2; maybe TRBD1 (6 bases). Germline CDR1 is SNHLY and CDR2 is FYNNEI. The length of the CDR3 is 12 residues. Trimming removed 6 bases at V and 5 bases at J, with 8 bases between. Here the CDR3 DNA reads TGTGCCAGCAGACAGGGTAACAATGAGCAGTTCTTC. This sequence encodes CASRQGNNEQFF. Combining the CDR3 with reference TRBV2 and TRBJ2-1 gives the whole variable domain EPEVTQTPSHQVTQMGQEVILRCVPISNHLYFYWYRQILGQKVEFLVSFYNNEISEKSEIFDDQFSVERPDGSNFTLKIRSTKLEDSAMYFCASRQGNNEQFFGPGTRLTVL.